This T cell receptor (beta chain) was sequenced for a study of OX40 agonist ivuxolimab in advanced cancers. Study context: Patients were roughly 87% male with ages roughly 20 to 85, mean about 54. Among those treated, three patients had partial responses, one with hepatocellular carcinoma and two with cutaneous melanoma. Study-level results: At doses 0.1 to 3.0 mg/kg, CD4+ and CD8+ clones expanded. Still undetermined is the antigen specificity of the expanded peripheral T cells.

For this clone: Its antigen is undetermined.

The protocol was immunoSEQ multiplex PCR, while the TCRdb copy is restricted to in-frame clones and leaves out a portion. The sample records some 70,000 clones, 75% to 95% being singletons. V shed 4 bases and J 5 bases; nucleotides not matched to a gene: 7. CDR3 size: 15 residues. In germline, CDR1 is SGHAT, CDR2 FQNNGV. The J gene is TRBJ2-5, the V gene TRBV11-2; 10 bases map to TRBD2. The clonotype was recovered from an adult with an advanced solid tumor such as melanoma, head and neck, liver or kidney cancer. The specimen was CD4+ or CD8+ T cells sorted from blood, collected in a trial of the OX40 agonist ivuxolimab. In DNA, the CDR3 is TGTGCCAGCAGCTCTCAGCGGGGGGGCCTGGAGACCCAGTACTTC. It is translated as CASSSQRGGLETQYF.